The clone carrying this T cell receptor beta chain was found a few times. Its antigen is still unknown. This sample stems from a study of T cells in Graves' hyperthyroidism and ophthalmopathy. General study points: Clonotypes that were expanded in thyroid above 0.001 mostly appeared in blood too.

Researchers amplified the TCR beta CDR3 regions from RNA transcripts. TCR CDR3 underwent first-round RT-PCR with the HTBI primer set. TCRdb re-called the multiplex PCR reads through MiXCR, storing one row per CDR3 protein. This sample has 600,000 to 700,000 distinct CDR3 sequences; 14% to 15% occur once, and the top ten carry approximately 4.2%. CDR1 and CDR2 (germline): LGHDT, YNNKEL (reference sequence). V dropped 1 base and J dropped 5 bases, with 8 bases sitting between them. The CDR3 is 13 residues long. The sequence came from a woman aged 35 to 49 with Graves' ophthalmopathy. J is TRBJ2-5 and V is TRBV3-1; D uncertain. Sequenced input: blood. CDR3 sequence: CASSQGVMETQYF. CDR3 in DNA: TGTGCCAGCAGCCAAGGTGTGATGGAGACCCAGTACTTC.